This TCR beta chain was retrieved from a study of blood T cell repertoires in COVID-19. Study at large: Acute-phase and convalescent COVID-19 samples originated in the United States, Italy and Spain. Nucleic acid was either cDNA or gDNA, and it came from T cells, B-cell-depleted T cells, or PBMCs.

Deletions cut 7 bases from V and 5 bases from J, with 11 bases between. CDR1 and CDR2 from the germline V gene are SGHAT and FQNNGV. There are 13 residues in the CDR3. In the original analysis: Reference gene primer amplification gave estimated nucleated cell counts. Generated by immunoSEQ multiplex PCR, the TCRdb table keeps only in-frame clones and is missing some. Clone size and V and J calls were adopted from that table, with D and trimming inferred from the DNA. Of more than 80,000 clones detected, approximately 83% appear once; the ten largest clones hold roughly 2.1%. Input material: peripheral blood. The receptor was derived from a woman between 65 and 79 years old with acute or convalescent COVID-19. The chain joins TRBV11-2 to TRBJ1-4; D is undetermined. CDR3: CASTPLSNEKLFF. DNA of the CDR3: TGTGCCAGCACCCCCTTGTCGAATGAAAAACTGTTTTTT.